This TCR beta chain was sequenced during a study of graft-versus-host responses after intestinal transplantation. As regards this clone: Its antigen is unknown.

Here immunoSEQ multiplex PCR was the method, and the copy in TCRdb shows in-frame clones only, minus some. The top ten hold 0.38% of the sample, which has tens of thousands of clones, about 94% seen once. Germline V gives CDR1 SGDLS, CDR2 YYNGEE. V shed 4 bases, J shed 0 bases, and the junction held 8 bases outside the gene matches. The CDR3 sequence is 17 residues long. The chain is built from TRBV9 and TRBJ1-4; 8 nucleotides agree with TRBD1. The sequence came from a human donor who was the organ donor for an intestinal transplant. The sample was unstimulated CD4+ T cells sorted from spleen or lymph node cells, taken before transplant. The CDR3 spells CASSPRTGHATNEKLFF. In DNA form, the CDR3 reads TGTGCCAGCAGCCCCAGGACAGGGCATGCAACTAATGAAAAACTGTTTTTT. The complete variable domain, with remaining parts taken from reference TRBV9 and TRBJ1-4, reads DSGVTQTPKHLITATGQRVTLRCSPRSGDLSVYWYQQSLDQGLQFLIQYYNGEERAKGNILERFSAQQFPDLHSELNLSSLELGDSALYFCASSPRTGHATNEKLFFGSGTQLSVL.